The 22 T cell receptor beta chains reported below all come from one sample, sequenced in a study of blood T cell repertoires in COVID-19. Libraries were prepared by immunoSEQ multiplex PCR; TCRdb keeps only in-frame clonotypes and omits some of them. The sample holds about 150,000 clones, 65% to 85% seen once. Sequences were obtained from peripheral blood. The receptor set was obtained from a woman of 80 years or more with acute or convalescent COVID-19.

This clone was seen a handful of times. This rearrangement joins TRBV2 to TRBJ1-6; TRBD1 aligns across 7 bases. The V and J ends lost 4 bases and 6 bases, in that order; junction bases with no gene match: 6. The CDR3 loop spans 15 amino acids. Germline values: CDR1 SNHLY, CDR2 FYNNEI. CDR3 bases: TGTGCCAGCAGTGGAGTCCGGGACAGTAATTCACCCCTCCACTTT. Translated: CASSGVRDSNSPLHF.

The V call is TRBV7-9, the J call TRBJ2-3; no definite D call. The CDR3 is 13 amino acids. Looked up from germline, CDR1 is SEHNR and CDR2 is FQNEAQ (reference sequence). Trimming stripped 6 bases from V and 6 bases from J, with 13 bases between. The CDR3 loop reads CASSHPSVDTQYF. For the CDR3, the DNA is TGTGCCAGCAGTCATCCCTCGGTCGATACGCAGTATTTT. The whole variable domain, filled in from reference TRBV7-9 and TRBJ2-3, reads DTGVSQNPRHKITKRGQNVTFRCDPISEHNRLYWYRQTLGQGPEFLTYFQNEAQLEKSRLLSDRFSAERPKGSFSTLEIQRTEQGDSAMYLCASSHPSVDTQYFGPGTRLTVL.

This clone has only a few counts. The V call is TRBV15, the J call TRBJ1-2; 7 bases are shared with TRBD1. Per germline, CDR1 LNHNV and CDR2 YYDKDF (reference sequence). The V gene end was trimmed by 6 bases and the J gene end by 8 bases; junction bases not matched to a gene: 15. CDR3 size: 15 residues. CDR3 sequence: CATSNKRQGADGYTF. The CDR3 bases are TGTGCCACCAGTAATAAGAGACAGGGTGCCGACGGCTACACCTTC.

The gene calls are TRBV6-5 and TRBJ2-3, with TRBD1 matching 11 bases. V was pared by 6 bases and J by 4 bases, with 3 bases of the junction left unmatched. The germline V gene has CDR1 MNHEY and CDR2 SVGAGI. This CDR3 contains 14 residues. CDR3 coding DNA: TGTGCCAGCAGAGGACAGGGGGCCTCAGATACGCAGTATTTT. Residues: CASRGQGASDTQYF.

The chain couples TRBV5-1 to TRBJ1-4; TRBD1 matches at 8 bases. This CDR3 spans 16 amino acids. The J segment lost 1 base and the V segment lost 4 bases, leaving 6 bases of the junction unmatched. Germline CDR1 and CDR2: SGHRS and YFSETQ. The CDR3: CASSDGQGRTNEKLFF. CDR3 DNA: TGCGCCAGCAGCGATGGACAGGGCCGAACTAATGAAAAACTGTTTTTT.

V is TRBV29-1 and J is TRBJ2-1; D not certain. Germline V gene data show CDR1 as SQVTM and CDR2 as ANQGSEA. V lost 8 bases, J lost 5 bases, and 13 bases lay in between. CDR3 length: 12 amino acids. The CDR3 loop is CSPARVNNEQFF. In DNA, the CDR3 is TGCAGCCCCGCTCGGGTAAACAATGAGCAGTTCTTC.

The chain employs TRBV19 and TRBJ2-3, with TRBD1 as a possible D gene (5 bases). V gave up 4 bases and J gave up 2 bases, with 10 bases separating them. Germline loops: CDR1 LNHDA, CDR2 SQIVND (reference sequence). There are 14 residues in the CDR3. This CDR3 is CASSRLTATDTQYF. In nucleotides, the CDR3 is TGTGCCAGTAGTAGGTTGACAGCCACAGATACGCAGTATTTT.

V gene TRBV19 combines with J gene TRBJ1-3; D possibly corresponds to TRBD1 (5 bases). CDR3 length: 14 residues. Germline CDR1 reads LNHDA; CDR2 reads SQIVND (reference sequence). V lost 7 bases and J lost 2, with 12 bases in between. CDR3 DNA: TGTGCCAGTACCCAGGGATTTGCTGGAAACACCATATATTTT. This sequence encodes CASTQGFAGNTIYF.

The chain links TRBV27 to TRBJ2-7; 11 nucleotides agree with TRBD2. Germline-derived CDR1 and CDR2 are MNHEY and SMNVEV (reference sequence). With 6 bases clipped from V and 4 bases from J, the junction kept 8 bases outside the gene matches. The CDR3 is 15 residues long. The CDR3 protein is CASRFSGGAFYEQYF. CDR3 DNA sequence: TGTGCCAGCAGGTTTAGCGGGGGGGCGTTTTACGAGCAGTACTTC.

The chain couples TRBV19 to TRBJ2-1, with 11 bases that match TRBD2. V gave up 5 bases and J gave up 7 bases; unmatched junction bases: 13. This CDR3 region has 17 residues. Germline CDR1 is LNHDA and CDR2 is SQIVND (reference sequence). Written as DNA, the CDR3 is TGTGCCAGTAGTCCCATAGCGGGGGGGCTATCGTTAAATGAGCAGTTCTTC. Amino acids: CASSPIAGGLSLNEQFF. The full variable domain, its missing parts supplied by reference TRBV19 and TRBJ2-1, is DGGITQSPKYLFRKEGQNVTLSCEQNLNHDAMYWYRQDPGQGLRLIYYSQIVNDFQKGDIAEGYSVSREKKESFPLTVTSAQKNPTAFYLCASSPIAGGLSLNEQFFGPGTRLTVL.

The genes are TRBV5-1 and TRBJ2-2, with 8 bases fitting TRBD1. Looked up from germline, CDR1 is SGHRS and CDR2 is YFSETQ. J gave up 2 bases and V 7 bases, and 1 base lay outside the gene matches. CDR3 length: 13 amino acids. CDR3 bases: TGCGCCAGCGGGACAGGAAACACCGGGGAGCTGTTTTTT. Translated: CASGTGNTGELFF.

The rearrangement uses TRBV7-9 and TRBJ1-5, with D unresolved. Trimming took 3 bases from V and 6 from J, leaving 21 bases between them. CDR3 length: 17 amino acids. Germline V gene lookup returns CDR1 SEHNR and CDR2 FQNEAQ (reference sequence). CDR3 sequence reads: CASSFGQLGLGSQPQHF. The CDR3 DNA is TGTGCCAGCAGCTTCGGGCAACTCGGTTTGGGGAGTCAGCCCCAGCATTTT.

CDR3 residues: CASSQVQGADTQYF. CDR3 coding DNA: TGCGCCAGCAGCCAAGTACAGGGGGCGGATACGCAGTATTTT. The J gene is TRBJ2-3, the V gene TRBV4-1, with 9 bases lining up with TRBD1. V was pared by 1 base and J by 6 bases, with 2 bases of the junction left unmatched. The CDR3 contains 14 residues. Per the germline V gene, CDR1 is MGHRA and CDR2 is YSYEKL.

CDR3 DNA sequence: TGTGCCAGCAGCACAATGGACAACCAAGAGACCCAGTACTTC. Its protein is CASSTMDNQETQYF. The J gene is TRBJ2-5, the V gene TRBV7-9; possible D gene TRBD1, 5 bases. The germline V and J ends were trimmed by 5 bases and 0 bases, with 10 bases remaining between them. Per germline, CDR1 SEHNR and CDR2 FQNEAQ (reference sequence). CDR3 length: 14 amino acids.

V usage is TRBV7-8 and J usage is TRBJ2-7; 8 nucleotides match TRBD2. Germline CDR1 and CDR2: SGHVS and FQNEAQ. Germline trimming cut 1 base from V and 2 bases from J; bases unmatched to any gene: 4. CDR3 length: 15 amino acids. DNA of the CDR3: TGTGCCAGCAGCTTAGTAGCTAGCGGGCCCTACGAGCAGTACTTC. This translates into CASSLVASGPYEQYF.

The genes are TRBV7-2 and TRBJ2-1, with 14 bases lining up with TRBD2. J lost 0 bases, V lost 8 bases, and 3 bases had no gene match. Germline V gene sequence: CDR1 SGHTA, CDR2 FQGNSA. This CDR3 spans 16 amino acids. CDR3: CASATSGGGSYNEQFF. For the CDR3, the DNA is TGTGCCAGCGCGACTAGCGGGGGGGGCTCCTACAATGAGCAGTTCTTC.

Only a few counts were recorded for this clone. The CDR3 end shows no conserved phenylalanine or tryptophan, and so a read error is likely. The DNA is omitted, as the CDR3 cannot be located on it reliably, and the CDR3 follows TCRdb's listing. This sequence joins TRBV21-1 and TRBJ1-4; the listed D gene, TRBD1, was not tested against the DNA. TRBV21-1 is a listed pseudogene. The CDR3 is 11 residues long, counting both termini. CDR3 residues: CASPDKSAILH.

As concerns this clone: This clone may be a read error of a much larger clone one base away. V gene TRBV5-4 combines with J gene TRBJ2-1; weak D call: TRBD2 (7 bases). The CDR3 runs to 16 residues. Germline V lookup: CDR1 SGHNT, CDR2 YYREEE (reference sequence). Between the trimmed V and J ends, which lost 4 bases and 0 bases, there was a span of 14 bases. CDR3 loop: CASSGGAGDSYNEQFF. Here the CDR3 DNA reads TGTGCCAGCAGCGGGGGGGCGGGGGACTCCTACAATGAGCAGTTCTTC.

CDR3: CASSPRKNGAYEQYF. CDR3 coding DNA: TGTGCCAGCAGCCCCAGAAAAAACGGGGCCTACGAGCAGTACTTC. The rearrangement joins TRBV28 to TRBJ2-7; TRBD2 is a possible D gene (5 bases). V lost 6 bases and J lost 2, with 17 bases in between. The CDR3 contains 15 residues. Germline CDR1 MDHEN, CDR2 SYDVKM.

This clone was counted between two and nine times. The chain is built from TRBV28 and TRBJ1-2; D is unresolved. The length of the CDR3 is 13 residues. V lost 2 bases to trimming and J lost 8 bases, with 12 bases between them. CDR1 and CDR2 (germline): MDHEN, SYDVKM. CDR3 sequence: CASSLEGMGGYTF. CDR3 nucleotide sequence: TGTGCCAGCAGTTTAGAGGGAATGGGCGGCTACACCTTC.

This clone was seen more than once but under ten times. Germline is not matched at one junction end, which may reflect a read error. The CDR3 DNA sequence: TGTGCTAGCAGCTCCCAATCCGGCACTAGCGGATACAATGAGCAGTTCTTC. This encodes CASSSQSGTSGYNEQFF. This chain uses TRBV7-7 with TRBJ2-1; 8 nucleotides agree with TRBD2. Germline V CDR1 and CDR2: SSHAT, FNYEAQ (reference sequence). The CDR3 extends over 17 amino acids.

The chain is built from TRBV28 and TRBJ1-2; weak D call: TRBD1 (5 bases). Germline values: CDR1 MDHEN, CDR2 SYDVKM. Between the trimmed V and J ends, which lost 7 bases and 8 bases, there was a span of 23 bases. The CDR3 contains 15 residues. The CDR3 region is CASKPARGRVEGYTF. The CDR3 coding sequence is TGTGCCAGCAAACCCGCAAGGGGCCGGGTGGAGGGCTACACCTTC.